Listed below are T cell receptor beta chains from one sample, sequenced in a study of cytomegalovirus exposure and HLA in healthy donors. This table comes from immunoSEQ multiplex PCR, and its TCRdb copy is limited to in-frame clones, with some not included. The sample holds fewer than 200,000 clones; over 75% are singletons and the top ten take about 0.23%. What was sequenced was PBMCs. These receptors were taken from a girl under three years old in good health and CMV-seronegative. The CDR3 runs from the conserved cysteine through the conserved F or W. D genes are given only for firm matches. The listing skips clone size in some rows; elsewhere it reads once, few, many or a size class.

TRBJ2-2 | TRBD2 | . | TRBV6-6 | CASSYHRTSGTGELFF | TGTGCCAGCAGTTACCATAGGACTAGCGGGACCGGGGAGCTGTTTTTT
TRBJ1-1 | TRBD1 | . | TRBV10-2 | CASSEQGALNTEAFF | TGCGCCAGCAGTGAACAGGGGGCGTTGAACACTGAAGCTTTCTTT
TRBJ1-1 | TRBD1 | . | TRBV18 | CASSLGQGDEAFF | TGTGCCAGCTCCCTTGGACAGGGGGATGAAGCTTTCTTT
TRBJ2-2 | . | . | TRBV10-1 | CASSNTNTGELFF | TGCGCCAGCAGTAACACGAACACCGGGGAGCTGTTTTTT
TRBJ2-3 | . | . | TRBV11-3 | CASSPANTADTQYF | TGTGCCAGCAGCCCAGCCAACACAGCAGATACGCAGTATTTT
TRBJ2-7 | . | . | TRBV21-1 | CASSPPGHSYEQYF | TGTGCCAGCAGCCCGCCGGGACACTCCTACGAGCAGTACTTC
TRBJ1-3 | . | . | TRBV7-3 | CASSLHQQLLSGNTIYF | TGTGCCAGCAGCTTACATCAACAGCTTCTCTCTGGAAACACCATATATTTT
TRBJ1-4 | . | few | TRBV5-1 | CASSFRTVSYNEKLFF | TGCGCCAGCAGCTTCCGGACAGTCTCTTATAATGAAAAACTGTTTTTT
TRBJ1-1 | . | . | TRBV30 | CAWTVGGEAFF | TGTGCCTGGACTGTGGGAGGTGAAGCTTTCTTT
TRBJ2-1 | TRBD2 | . | TRBV5-1 | CASSFTSGSHEQFF | TGCGCCAGCAGCTTCACTAGCGGGAGCCATGAGCAGTTCTTC
TRBJ1-5 | TRBD1 | . | TRBV27 | CASLLVDRGPRGQPQHF | TGTGCCAGCCTACTTGTTGACAGGGGGCCGAGAGGGCAGCCCCAGCATTTT
TRBJ2-1 | . | . | TRBV9 | CASSVVQNEQFF | TGTGCCAGCAGCGTAGTCCAAAATGAGCAGTTCTTC
TRBJ2-1 | TRBD2 | . | TRBV4-3 | CASSQGPRLAGNEQFF | TGCGCCAGCAGCCAAGGGCCGAGACTAGCGGGGAATGAGCAGTTCTTC
TRBJ2-7 | . | . | TRBV27 | CASMSYTRATPNIYEQYF | TGTGCCAGCATGTCATATACGAGGGCCACACCCAATATCTACGAGCAGTACTTC
TRBJ2-3 | . | . | TRBV11-3 | CASSLGSHTDTQYF | TGTGCCAGCAGCTTAGGTAGCCACACAGATACGCAGTATTTT
TRBJ2-1 | TRBD2 | . | TRBV30 | CAWTSDGRVYNEQFF | TGTGCCTGGACCTCGGACGGGAGGGTCTACAATGAGCAGTTCTTC